This T cell receptor (beta chain) was found in a study of memory CD4+ T cells and cytomegalovirus serostatus. Turning to the study itself: Of the healthy Belgian adults, 9 were CMV seropositive and 24 seronegative. Study-level results: Of 150 to 200 reported CMV TCRbeta sequences, under 70 were found in memory CD4+ repertoires.

In the original processing: Out-of-frame sequences were removed, leaving 2 million to 2.5 million distinct TCRbeta sequences. Sequenced by immunoSEQ multiplex PCR; TCRdb stores in-frame clones only, minus some. That table is the source of V, J and clone size, and D and trimming were worked out from the DNA. The table shows about 56,000 clones, with roughly 82% occurring only once. Single viable CD3+CD4+CD8-CD45RO+ cells were sorted as the memory CD4+ T cells. Comment on this clone: Its antigen is unidentified.

The CDR3 is 13 amino acids. Germline CDR1 MDHEN, CDR2 SYDVKM. Trimming removed 11 bases at V and 0 bases at J, with 10 bases between. The source is an adult in good health and CMV-seronegative. This chain uses TRBV28 with TRBJ2-2; D might be TRBD2 (5 bases). The sample was memory CD4+ T cells from blood. CDR3 DNA sequence: TGTGCCGCCCGGGGAGCGAACACCGGGGAGCTGTTTTTT. Translated, it gives CAARGANTGELFF.